The source of this T cell receptor (beta chain) is a study of T cell responses to AZD1222 COVID-19 vaccine. V was trimmed by 2 bases and J by 1 base, leaving 28 bases between them. Germline assignment: CDR1 KGHDR and CDR2 SFDVKD. CDR3 length: 22 amino acids. On this clone: The antigen remains undetermined.

Whole-study findings and limits: Vaccine-related CD4 TCRs covered spike, predominating at 160-218 and 743-854. The donor cohort was predominantly white British with a female majority, and clonal diversity may have been underestimated.

Second-dose intervals near 4 or 12 weeks were combined. Method: immunoSEQ multiplex PCR; TCRdb's copy keeps in-frame clones and lacks some. In the table there are roughly 130,000 clones, roughly 92% of which are singletons. The sequence came from an adult who received the AZD1222 COVID-19 vaccine. This chain connects TRBV24-1 to TRBJ1-4; no reliable D call. Source: peripheral blood, taken 28 days after the second AZD1222 dose. CDR3 DNA: TGTGCCACCAGTGATTACGGCGGACGGAAGTTATTCATCTTGTTAACTAATGAAAAACTGTTTTTT. Encoded protein: CATSDYGGRKLFILLTNEKLFF.